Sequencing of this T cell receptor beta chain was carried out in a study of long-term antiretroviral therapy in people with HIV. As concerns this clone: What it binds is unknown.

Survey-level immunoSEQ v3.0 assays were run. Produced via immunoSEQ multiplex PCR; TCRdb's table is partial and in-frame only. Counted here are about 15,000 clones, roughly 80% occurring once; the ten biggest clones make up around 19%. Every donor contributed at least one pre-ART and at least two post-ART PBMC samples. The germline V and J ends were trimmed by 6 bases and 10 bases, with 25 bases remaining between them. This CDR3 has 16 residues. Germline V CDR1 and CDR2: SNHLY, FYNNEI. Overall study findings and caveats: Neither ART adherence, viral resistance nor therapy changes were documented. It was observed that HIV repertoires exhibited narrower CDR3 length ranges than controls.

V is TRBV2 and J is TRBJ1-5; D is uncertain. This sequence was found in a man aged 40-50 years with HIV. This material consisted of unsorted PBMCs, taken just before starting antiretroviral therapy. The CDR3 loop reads CASRELGMSGLGPQHF. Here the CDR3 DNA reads TGTGCCAGCAGGGAACTTGGGATGAGCGGTTTAGGACCCCAGCATTTT.